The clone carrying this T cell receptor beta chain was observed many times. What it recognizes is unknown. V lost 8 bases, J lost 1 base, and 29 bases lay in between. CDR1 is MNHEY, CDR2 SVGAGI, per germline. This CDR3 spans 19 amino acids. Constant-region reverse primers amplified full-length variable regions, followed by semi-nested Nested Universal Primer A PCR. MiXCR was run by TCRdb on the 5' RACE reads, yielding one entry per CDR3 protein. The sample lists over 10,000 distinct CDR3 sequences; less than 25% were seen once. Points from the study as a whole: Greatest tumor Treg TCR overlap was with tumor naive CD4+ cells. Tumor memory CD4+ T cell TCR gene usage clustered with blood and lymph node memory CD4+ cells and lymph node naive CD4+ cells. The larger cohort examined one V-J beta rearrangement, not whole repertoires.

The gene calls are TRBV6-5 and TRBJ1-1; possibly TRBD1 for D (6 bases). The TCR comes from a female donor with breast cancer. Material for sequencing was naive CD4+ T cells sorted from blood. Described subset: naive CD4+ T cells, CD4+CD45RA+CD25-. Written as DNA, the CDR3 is TGTGCCAGCTCGGGGGGGCTGGGCCTCTCGGAAAAGGGGAACACTGAAGCTTTCTTT. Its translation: CASSGGLGLSEKGNTEAFF.